Listed here is a single T cell receptor beta chain. Its antigen is unknown. This sample is part of a study of beta chain features in type 1 diabetes. Regarding the study as a whole: Whether TCRB rearrangement is influenced by HLA type went unresolved here. Shortening of TCRB CDR3s, moderate but significant, appeared in all four CD4+ subsets of Type 1 diabetes patients.

Expressed TCRB transcripts were sequenced because the entire RNA isolate underwent reverse transcription. Only in-frame clones appear in the TCRdb table, and some are missing; sequencing was by immunoSEQ multiplex PCR. Among 350,000 or so clones, about 19% were seen once, and the ten largest hold under 0.05%. The germline V and J ends were trimmed by 6 bases and 3 bases, with 7 bases remaining between them. The germline CDR1 and CDR2 sequences are DFQATT and SNEGSKA (reference sequence). This CDR3 spans 11 amino acids. Sorting produced populations that all topped 98% purity. This TCR was recovered from a young woman in good health. The sample comprised naive CD4+ T cells from blood. The chain links TRBV20-1 to TRBJ2-3; TRBD1 might be the D (5 bases). The chain's CDR3 is CSAQGTDTQYF. CDR3 nucleotide sequence: TGCAGTGCCCAGGGAACAGATACGCAGTATTTT.